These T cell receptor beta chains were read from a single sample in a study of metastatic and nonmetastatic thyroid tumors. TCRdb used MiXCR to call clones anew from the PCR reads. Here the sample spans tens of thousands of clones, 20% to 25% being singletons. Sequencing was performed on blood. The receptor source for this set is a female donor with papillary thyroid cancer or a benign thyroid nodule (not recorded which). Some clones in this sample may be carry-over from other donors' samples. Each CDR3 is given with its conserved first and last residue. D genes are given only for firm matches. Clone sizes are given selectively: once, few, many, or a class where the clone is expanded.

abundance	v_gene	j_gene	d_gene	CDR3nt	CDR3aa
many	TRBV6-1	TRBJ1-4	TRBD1	TGTGCCAGCAGTTTACAGGGGGCGCATGAAAAACTGTTTTTT	CASSLQGAHEKLFF
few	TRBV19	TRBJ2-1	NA	TGTGCCAGTAGTCCCTTTGTCGGGTCCTACAATGAGCAGTTCTTC	CASSPFVGSYNEQFF
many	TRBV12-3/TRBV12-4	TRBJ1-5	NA	TGTGCCAGCAGTTTCTCCGGCAATCAGCCCCAGCATTTT	CASSFSGNQPQHF
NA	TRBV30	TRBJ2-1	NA	TGTGCCTGGTCCTACGGGGGGCATCAGTTCTTC	CAWSYGGHQFF
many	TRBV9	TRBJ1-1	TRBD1	TGTGCCAGCAGCGCGGACAGGGTGACTGAAGCTTTCTTT	CASSADRVTEAFF
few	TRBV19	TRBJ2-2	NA	TGTGCCAGTAGTATGAAAGGGCGGGCCGAGCTGTTTTTT	CASSMKGRAELFF
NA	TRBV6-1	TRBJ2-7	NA	TGTGCCAGCAGTCAGGGGGAGGCCTACGAGCAGTACTTC	CASSQGEAYEQYF
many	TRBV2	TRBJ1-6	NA	TGTGCCAGCAGACGGGACTATAATTCACCCCTCCACTTT	CASRRDYNSPLHF
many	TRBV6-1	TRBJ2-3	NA	TGTGCCAGCACCAGAGAGGGAGTCTGGGATACGCAGTATTTT	CASTREGVWDTQYF
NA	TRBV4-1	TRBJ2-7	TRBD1	TGCGCCAGCAGCCAGGACAGGAGCTCCTACGAGCAGTACTTC	CASSQDRSSYEQYF
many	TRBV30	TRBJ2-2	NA	TGTGCCTGGAGTCACACCGGGGAGCTGTTTTTT	CAWSHTGELFF
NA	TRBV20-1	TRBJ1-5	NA	TGCAGTGCTAGAGCCCCTCAGAGCGTTGCGACCCTGCCCCAGCATTTT	CSARAPQSVATLPQHF
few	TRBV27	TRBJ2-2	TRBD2	TGTGCCAGCAGTTCCCTAGGACTAGCGGCGAACACCGGGGAGCTGTTTTTT	CASSSLGLAANTGELFF
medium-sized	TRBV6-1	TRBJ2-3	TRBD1	TGTGCCAGCAGTGAAAGGTCGCGGGCAGGGGGCGGGGATACGCAGTATTTT	CASSERSRAGGGDTQYF
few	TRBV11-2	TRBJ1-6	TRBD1	TGTGCCAGCAGCACGGGACAGGGAGCTTCACCCCTCCACTTT	CASSTGQGASPLHF
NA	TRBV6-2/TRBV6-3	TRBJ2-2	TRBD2	TGTGCCAGCAGCACCGGGCGGGGGATAGGGACCGGGGAGCTGTTTTTT	CASSTGRGIGTGELFF
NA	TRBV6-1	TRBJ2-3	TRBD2	TGTGCCAGCAGTACCGGGACTAGCTGGCGGACGCAGTATTTT	CASSTGTSWRTQYF
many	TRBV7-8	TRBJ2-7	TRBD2	TGTGCCAGCAGCTTATCGGCTAGCGGGGGGACCTACGAGCAGTACTTC	CASSLSASGGTYEQYF
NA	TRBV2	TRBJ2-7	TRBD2	TGTGCCAGCAGGGCTAGCGGCTACGAGCAGTACTTC	CASRASGYEQYF
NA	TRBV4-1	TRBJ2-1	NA	TGCGCCAGCAGCCAAGATACGGAAACAGGGCAAAGGAATGAGCAGTTCTTC	CASSQDTETGQRNEQFF
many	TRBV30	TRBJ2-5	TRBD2	TGTGCCGGGGGGACTAGCGGGAGAGAGACCCAGTACTTC	CAGGTSGRETQYF
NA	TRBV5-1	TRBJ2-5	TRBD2	TGCGCCAGCAGTTTGGACTGGACTAGCCCAGAGACCCAGTACTTC	CASSLDWTSPETQYF
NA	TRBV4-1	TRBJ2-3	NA	TGCGCCAGCAGCCAAGGCTCTAGATCAGATACGCAGTATTTT	CASSQGSRSDTQYF
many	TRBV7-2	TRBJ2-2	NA	TGTGCCAGCAGCTTAGTGGAGGGCACGGGGGAGCTGTTTTTT	CASSLVEGTGELFF
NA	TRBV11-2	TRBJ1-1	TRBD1	TGTGCCAGCAGCTTAGGGGGAGGGGGCCACCGTCATGAAGCTTTCTTT	CASSLGGGGHRHEAFF
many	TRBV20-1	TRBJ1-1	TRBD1	TGCAGTGCTAGAGATTTGGGACAGGGGACCACTGAAGCTTTCTTT	CSARDLGQGTTEAFF
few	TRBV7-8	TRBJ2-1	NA	TGTGCCAGCAGCTTAGATGAGGGACAGTTCTTC	CASSLDEGQFF
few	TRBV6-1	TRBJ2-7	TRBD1	TGTGCCAGCAGGACAGGGCCCTACGAGCAGTACTTC	CASRTGPYEQYF
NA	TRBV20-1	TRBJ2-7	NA	TGCAGTGCTAAGTCGGGGACCTACGAGCAGTACTTC	CSAKSGTYEQYF
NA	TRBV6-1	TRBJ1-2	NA	TGTGCCAGAAGCCCCACATGGTTCAGCGGTGGCTACACCTTC	CARSPTWFSGGYTF
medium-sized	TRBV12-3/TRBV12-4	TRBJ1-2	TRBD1	TGTGCCAGCAGCCCGGGACAGGGGGCGCAGGGCTACACCTTC	CASSPGQGAQGYTF
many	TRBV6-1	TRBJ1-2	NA	TGTGCCAGCAGACGCGGGCAGACCCAAGGGGGGTATGGCTACACCTTC	CASRRGQTQGGYGYTF
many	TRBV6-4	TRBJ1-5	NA	TGTGCCAGCAGTGACTCTCGAGACCTTGGACAGCCACTTATCAATCAGCCCCAGCATTTT	CASSDSRDLGQPLINQPQHF
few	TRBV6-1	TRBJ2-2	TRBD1	TGTGCCAGCAGGAGGGGGCCAACTGTTCCCGGGGAGCTGTTTTTT	CASRRGPTVPGELFF
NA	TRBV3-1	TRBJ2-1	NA	TGTGCCAGCAGCCAATGGGTGCAGGGAAGGGAGCAGTTCTTC	CASSQWVQGREQFF
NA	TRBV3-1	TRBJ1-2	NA	TGTGCCAGCAGCCAAGTGGGGGCAGACTATGGCTACACCTTC	CASSQVGADYGYTF
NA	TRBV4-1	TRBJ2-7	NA	TGCGCCAGCAGCCAAGGGCCTATCAGCAGGGAGCAGTACTTC	CASSQGPISREQYF
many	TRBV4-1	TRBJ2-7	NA	TGCGCCAGCAGCCTTACCCCCGGCGACCGTGGTTGGTACGAGCAGTACTTC	CASSLTPGDRGWYEQYF
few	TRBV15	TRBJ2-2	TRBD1	TGTGCCACCAGCAGAGGAGCTTACAGCAGGGCCGGGACAGGGGGTTCCGGGGAGCTGTTTTTT	CATSRGAYSRAGTGGSGELFF
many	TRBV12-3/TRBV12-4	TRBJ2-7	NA	TGTGCCAGCAGTTTAATGGGACACCACTACGAGCAGTACTTC	CASSLMGHHYEQYF
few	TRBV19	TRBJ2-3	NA	TGTGCCAGTAGTATGGGGATTACGGGGCGTACGCAGTATTTT	CASSMGITGRTQYF
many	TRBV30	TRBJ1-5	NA	TGTGCCTGGAGGGGTGATACTAATCAGCCCCAGCATTTT	CAWRGDTNQPQHF
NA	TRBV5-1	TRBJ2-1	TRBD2	TGCGCCAGCAGCCTAGCGGGGGGGTTCAATGAGCAGTTCTTC	CASSLAGGFNEQFF
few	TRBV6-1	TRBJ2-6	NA	TGTGCCAGCAGTATGGACTCTGGGGCCAACGTCCTGACTTTC	CASSMDSGANVLTF
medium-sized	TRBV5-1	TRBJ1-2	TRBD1	TGCGCCAGCAGCCAAGGGACAGGGGGCGCTGGGGGCTACACCTTC	CASSQGTGGAGGYTF
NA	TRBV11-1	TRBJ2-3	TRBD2	TGTGCCAGCAGCTCTAGCGGGGGGGTACGGGATACGCAGTATTTT	CASSSSGGVRDTQYF
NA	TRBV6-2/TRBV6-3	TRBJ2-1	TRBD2	TGTGCCAGCAGTTCGACCCTAGCGGGAGGCACTCCCTCCTACAATGAGCAGTTCTTC	CASSSTLAGGTPSYNEQFF